A selection of T cell receptor beta chains follows, all from one sample in a study of CD8 T cells in Susac syndrome. TCRdb ran MiXCR on the immunoSEQ multiplex PCR reads and lists one entry per CDR3 protein. In the table there are about 80,000 distinct CDR3 sequences, approximately 94% of which are singletons. Sequenced material: CD8+ T cells from PBMCs. The source of these receptors is a human donor in good health. The CDR3 runs from the conserved cysteine through the conserved F or W. A D gene is named only where the DNA matches it firmly. Size tells how often a clone was seen (once, few, many) or the class of an expanded clone, and some rows leave it out.

v_gene	abundance	d_gene	j_gene	CDR3nt	CDR3aa
TRBV2	-	-	TRBJ1-1	TGTGCCAGAATGGGTATTCTCGAGGGCACTGAAGCTTTCTTT	CARMGILEGTEAFF
TRBV6-1	few	-	TRBJ2-1	TGTGCCAGTATAGCTTTTGAGACGGTGAATGAGCAGTTCTTC	CASIAFETVNEQFF
TRBV10-3	once	-	TRBJ2-7	TGTGCCATCAAGGGGGATCCCCTGCCCTCCTACGAGCAGTACTTC	CAIKGDPLPSYEQYF
TRBV5-1	-	-	TRBJ1-3	TGCGCCAGCAGCTTGGAGGGCCTCGACTCTGGAAACACCATATATTTT	CASSLEGLDSGNTIYF
TRBV9	-	-	TRBJ1-1	TGTGCCAGCAGCGTGGGACCTGAAGCTTTCTTT	CASSVGPEAFF
TRBV15	-	TRBD2	TRBJ2-5	TGTGCCACCAGCAGAGATGCGGGAGTCGAGACCCAGTACTTC	CATSRDAGVETQYF
TRBV27	-	-	TRBJ1-1	TGTGCCAGCAGTTTATCGGTGAGGGGGGCCAGTGAAGCTTTCTTT	CASSLSVRGASEAFF
TRBV20-1	-	-	TRBJ2-1	TGCAGTGCTAGGTCTCGGCACAATGAGCAGTTCTTC	CSARSRHNEQFF
TRBV9	-	-	TRBJ1-2	TGTGCCAGCAGCGTAGCTTCTACCTTACCCCTTAACTATGGCTACACCTTC	CASSVASTLPLNYGYTF
TRBV20-1	-	TRBD2	TRBJ2-3	TGCAGTGCTAATGAGCGGGGGTATCCGCAGTATTTT	CSANERGYPQYF
TRBV4-1	-	-	TRBJ2-7	TGCGCCAGCAGCCAAGGGGTCTACGAGCAGTACTTC	CASSQGVYEQYF
TRBV7-8	-	-	TRBJ2-1	TGTGCCAGCAGCTTAGTTTTGGCGGGCGCGGAGCAGTTCTTC	CASSLVLAGAEQFF
TRBV6-1	-	-	TRBJ2-5	TGTGCCAGCAGCCCTCGGGCGGGGATTGTCCAAGAGACCCAGTACTTC	CASSPRAGIVQETQYF
TRBV4-1	-	TRBD2	TRBJ2-7	TGCGCCAGCAGCCAACTAGCGGGGGGATCGCCCGAGCAGTACTTC	CASSQLAGGSPEQYF
TRBV7-8	-	-	TRBJ1-1	TGTGCCAGCACCACCGAGGGTCAGAACACTGAAGCTTTCTTT	CASTTEGQNTEAFF
TRBV4-3	-	-	TRBJ1-1	TGCGCCAGCAGCGGGTGGGGGGCGAAAGTCACTGAAGCTTTCTTT	CASSGWGAKVTEAFF
TRBV25-1	-	-	TRBJ1-2	TGTGCCAGCAGTGTCGGCCCTGGCTACACCTTC	CASSVGPGYTF
TRBV4-3	-	-	TRBJ1-3	TGCGCCAGCAGCCAAGGGACGGCGTCTGGAAACACCATATATTTT	CASSQGTASGNTIYF
TRBV2	-	-	TRBJ2-1	TGTGCCAGCAGTGACAGTGGCGTAATAGGCGATGAGCAGTTCTTC	CASSDSGVIGDEQFF
TRBV15	-	-	TRBJ2-1	TGTGCCACCAGCAGAGATCCCCGGGGGTCGGATGAGCAGTTCTTC	CATSRDPRGSDEQFF
TRBV4-1	-	-	TRBJ2-3	TGCGCCAGCAGCCAATTCCGGACCACAGATACGCAGTATTTT	CASSQFRTTDTQYF
TRBV6-4	-	TRBD1	TRBJ1-1	TGTGCCAGCAGCCGGGACAGGGGTTTAACTGAAGCTTTCTTT	CASSRDRGLTEAFF
TRBV6-1	-	TRBD1	TRBJ2-3	TGTGCCAGCAGTGAAATCCTGGACAGGGCAGATACGCAGTATTTT	CASSEILDRADTQYF
TRBV20-1	-	-	TRBJ2-3	TGCAGTGCTAGAGATCACGACGGGCGCCGGGATACGCAGTATTTT	CSARDHDGRRDTQYF
TRBV12-3/TRBV12-4	medium-sized	-	TRBJ1-5	TGTGCCAGCAGTTTAAGGACTGGGAGACATCAGCCCCAGCATTTT	CASSLRTGRHQPQHF
TRBV12-3/TRBV12-4	-	-	TRBJ1-2	TGTGCCAGCACGTTCGGACACCCTAACTATGGCTACACCTTC	CASTFGHPNYGYTF
TRBV4-1	-	TRBD2	TRBJ2-1	TGCGCCAGCAGCCAACTGACTAGCGGAGTAGTGAATGAGCAGTTCTTC	CASSQLTSGVVNEQFF
TRBV24-1	-	TRBD2	TRBJ2-5	TGTGCCACCAGTGATCCGACTAGCGGGACGCAAGAGACCCAGTACTTC	CATSDPTSGTQETQYF
TRBV24-1	-	TRBD2	TRBJ2-2	TGTGCCACCGGGGGACTAGCGGGCCGCACCGGGGAGCTGTTTTTT	CATGGLAGRTGELFF
TRBV15	-	-	TRBJ1-5	TGTGCCACCAGCCCCGTAGGAAATAGCAATCAGCCCCAGCATTTT	CATSPVGNSNQPQHF
TRBV6-1	-	-	TRBJ2-3	TGTGCCATCCTACAGGGTATCCACACAGATACGCAGTATTTT	CAILQGIHTDTQYF
TRBV11-2	-	-	TRBJ1-1	TGTGCCAGCAGCTTAGTTGTCTCGGGGAACACTGAAGCTTTCTTT	CASSLVVSGNTEAFF
TRBV30	-	-	TRBJ1-2	TGTGCCTGGACCGGACGGCTGGATGGCTACACCTTC	CAWTGRLDGYTF
TRBV9	-	TRBD2	TRBJ2-1	TGTGCCAGCAGCGTCCGACTGGGAGGGCCGTTGGATGAGCAGTTCTTC	CASSVRLGGPLDEQFF
TRBV2	-	-	TRBJ2-6	TGTGCCAGCAGTGAACCGGGTACTGGGGCCAACGTCCTGACTTTC	CASSEPGTGANVLTF
TRBV7-8	-	-	TRBJ2-5	TGTGCCGGTCGGGCAGGGAACCAAGAGACCCAGTACTTC	CAGRAGNQETQYF
TRBV11-2	-	TRBD2	TRBJ2-1	TGTGCCAGCAGCTTAGATGGCGGGAGCTCCTACAATGAGCAGTTCTTC	CASSLDGGSSYNEQFF
TRBV7-9	-	-	TRBJ2-3	TGTGCCAGCACGCCTGGGGCGGGCACAGATACGCAGTATTTT	CASTPGAGTDTQYF
TRBV4-1	-	TRBD1	TRBJ1-5	TGCGCCAGCAGCCTTGGACAGGGAATGGGCAATCAGCCCCAGCATTTT	CASSLGQGMGNQPQHF
TRBV27	-	-	TRBJ1-6	TGTGCCAGCACCGGAGGGGGGCCGATGAATTCACCCCTCCACTTT	CASTGGGPMNSPLHF
TRBV25-1	-	-	TRBJ2-3	TGTGCCTGGGGGCAGGAGTCCACAGATACGCAGTATTTT	CAWGQESTDTQYF
TRBV13	-	TRBD2	TRBJ2-5	TGTGCCAGCAGCTCACTAACTAGCGGGGGTGCTCAAGAGACCCAGTACTTC	CASSSLTSGGAQETQYF
TRBV19	-	-	TRBJ1-2	TGTGCCAGTAGCCCTCGGGGCAGGGTGGACGGCTACACCTTC	CASSPRGRVDGYTF
TRBV9	-	TRBD2	TRBJ2-3	TGTGCCAGCAGCGCTGGACTAGCGGGGGCAGATACGCAGTATTTT	CASSAGLAGADTQYF
TRBV29-1	-	-	TRBJ2-3	TGCAGCGTTGAAGATCCTGTCAGGGAACCCACAGATACGCAGTATTTT	CSVEDPVREPTDTQYF
TRBV5-1	-	-	TRBJ1-2	TGCGCCAGCAGCTTTCTAGGGGACACGAGACCTCCAAACTATGGCTACACCTTC	CASSFLGDTRPPNYGYTF
TRBV20-1	-	-	TRBJ1-2	TGCAGTGCTAGTCTCGACAGTGTATTTTATGGCTACACCTTC	CSASLDSVFYGYTF
TRBV13	-	-	TRBJ1-1	TGTGCCAGCAGCGCCCGGACAGACAACACTGAAGCTTTCTTT	CASSARTDNTEAFF
TRBV29-1	-	TRBD1	TRBJ1-5	TGCAGCGCCGGGACAGGGGATAATCAGCCCCAGCATTTT	CSAGTGDNQPQHF
TRBV2	-	-	TRBJ2-3	TGTGCCAGCAGTCCTTGGACCGAACGCACAGATACGCAGTATTTT	CASSPWTERTDTQYF
TRBV5-1	-	TRBD2	TRBJ2-1	TGCGCCAGCAGCTTATTACTAGCGGGAGTAATCAATGAGCAGTTCTTC	CASSLLLAGVINEQFF
TRBV4-2	-	-	TRBJ1-5	TGTGCCAGCAGCCAACCGTATAGCAATCAGCCCCAGCATTTT	CASSQPYSNQPQHF
TRBV6-5	-	-	TRBJ1-1	TGTGCCAGCACTTTGACAGCGAACACTGAAGCTTTCTTT	CASTLTANTEAFF
TRBV6-5	-	-	TRBJ2-1	TGTGCCAGCAGTTTTCCCCCCGATGAGCAGTTCTTC	CASSFPPDEQFF